This entry features one T cell receptor beta chain sequence. There is no known antigen for this receptor. No qualities accompany the bases; no much larger clone lies one base away. The sample is drawn from a study of T-cell memory formation after mild COVID-19 (dated by TCRdb to about 2021). For context, the study as a whole: Most TCR sequence clusters were specific to one of the two donors. Longitudinal TCRalpha and TCRbeta repertoire sequencing tracked T-cell clones expanding and contracting after mild COVID-19 in a couple of donors. Two young, previously healthy adult volunteers, one female and one male, were included in the cohort. Overall results and qualifications from the work: Some responding clones were detected in pre-infection memory, which suggested that pre-existing cross-reactive memory T cells had joined the SARS-CoV-2 response. SARS-CoV-2 specificity of the second-wave clones peaking on day 37 was not confirmed. From day 15 to 85, contracting clones showed balanced CD4/CD8 phenotypes, whereas a second wave of clones that expanded from day 15 to 37 leaned towards CD4+. Contracting CD4+ clones were located mainly in the CM and EM memory subsets, whereas CD8+ clones were found to be enriched in EMRA. The study covered only a couple of mild cases, and larger cohorts including severe cases with pre-infection samples were considered necessary.

The junction shows trimming of 6 bases on V and 10 bases on J, plus 10 bases between the germline ends. Reading from cysteine to phenylalanine, the CDR3 counts 12 amino acids. Only CDR3 DNA is held: 36 bases, read in frame from base 1. For CDR1 and CDR2, the germline V gene (reference sequence) lists MNHEY and SMNVEV. Sequencer: Illumina NovaSeq 6000. TCRalpha and TCRbeta cDNA libraries were built by 5'RACE with constant-segment primers, adding sample barcodes and unique molecular identifiers. Trizol reagent was used to extract RNA from every sample. Amplification of the libraries took two PCR steps, and the second step added a second sample barcode plus Illumina TruSeq adapters. The libraries were sequenced on an Illumina NovaSeq using 2 x 150 bp paired-end reads. In the authors' own workflow: Reads were demultiplexed and collapsed into UMI-guided consensus sequences with migec v1.2.7. With mixcr v2.1.11, UMI consensuses were aligned to TRA and TRB V and J templates and assembled into clonotypes. A clonotype was counted as expanded or contracted only if both edgeR and NoisET called the change significant, with noise models trained on biological replicates. For edgeR calls, the cutoffs were a false discovery rate-adjusted p below 0.01 and a log2 fold-change threshold of 1. As an exploratory analysis of dynamics, max-normalized trajectories of the 1000 most abundant clonotypes were examined with PCA combined with hierarchical clustering. The CD4 or CD8 phenotype of responding clones was assigned using the separately sequenced CD4+ and CD8+ repertoires. The public reads were reanalyzed by TCRdb: fastp trimming at Q25, MiXCR alignment, in-frame beta chains only. Every distinct CDR3 protein forms one entry, paired with its most common genes and DNA. None of the V and J calls come from the authors' own analysis; TCRdb made them. The sample table lists 300,000 to 400,000 distinct CDR3 sequences, around 27% of them with a count of one. The ten top clones hold roughly 13% of the sample.

PBMCs were isolated by Ficoll-Paque density gradient centrifugation. The V and J segments used are TRBV27 and TRBJ1-6, with the D gene too uncertain to name. The receptor was isolated from an adult woman who had mild COVID-19 (a few samples of this study predate the infection). The sample titles of this study are shuffled in the database, so cell type and time point are left out; the donor was told from shared clones. Sequenced material: PBMCs or a T cell subset sorted from them (not recorded which). Read as DNA, the sequence is TGTGCCAGCAGCCCCCTGGGGTCACCCCTCCACTTT. Its product reads: CASSPLGSPLHF.